A single sample is the source of the 22 T cell receptor beta chains below, sequenced in a study of CD8+ T cells in alopecia areata. Investigators isolated RNA and reverse transcribed it into cDNA to act as the sequencing template. The table came from immunoSEQ multiplex PCR; TCRdb's copy has only in-frame clones and leaves some out. This table holds some 100,000 clones, about three fifths found once. The treatment denotes: oral pan-JAK inhibitor, 5-10 mg twice daily. The sample here was CD8+ T cells sorted from blood, taken at week 4, from a patient treated with tofacitinib. The receptor source for this set is a human donor with alopecia areata.

The chain's CDR3 is CASSLLPSGVQETQYF. Here the CDR3 DNA reads TGTGCCAGCAGCTTACTGCCTAGCGGGGTCCAAGAGACCCAGTACTTC. The rearrangement links TRBV7-8 to TRBJ2-5; 9 bases map to TRBD2. CDR1 is SGHVS, CDR2 FQNEAQ, per germline. The trim removed 2 bases at V and 1 base at J, leaving 5 bases unmatched. There are 16 residues in the CDR3.

The genes are TRBV7-9 and TRBJ1-1; no clear D gene. V was shortened by 0 bases and J by 6 bases, with 11 bases between the two germline ends. The germline CDR1 and CDR2 sequences are SEHNR and FQNEAQ (reference sequence). This CDR3 is built from 14 residues. CDR3 nucleotide sequence: TGTGCCAGCAGCTTAGCGTCTTCCCTCCCTGAAGCTTTCTTT. Its protein product is CASSLASSLPEAFF.

The gene calls are TRBV6-1 and TRBJ2-1; the match to TRBD2 covers 10 bases. Looked up from germline, CDR1 is MNHNS and CDR2 is SASEGT. The V and J ends lost 2 bases and 2 bases, in that order; junction bases with no gene match: 3. There are 16 residues in the CDR3. The CDR3 spells CASSELLAGAYNEQFF. The CDR3 DNA reads TGTGCCAGCAGTGAACTCCTAGCGGGGGCCTACAATGAGCAGTTCTTC.

As to this clone: Other DNA sequences in this sample translate to the same CDR3. The chain couples TRBV30 to TRBJ1-1; a possible D gene is TRBD1 (6 bases). Germline CDR1 and CDR2: GTSNPN and SVGIG (reference sequence). With 0 bases removed from V and 0 bases from J, the gap between germline ends came to 8 bases. This CDR3 comprises 14 residues. The CDR3 loop is CAWSVTGLNTEAFF. The DNA for the CDR3 is TGTGCCTGGAGTGTTACAGGGCTGAACACTGAAGCTTTCTTT.

The chain is built from TRBV29-1 and TRBJ2-5; D is undetermined. Trimming took off 4 bases at V and 5 bases at J, with 11 bases between the two ends. Germline CDR1 and CDR2: SQVTM and ANQGSEA. The length of the CDR3 is 12 residues. The CDR3 loop is CSVGAGKETQYF. CDR3 in DNA: TGCAGCGTTGGGGCAGGAAAGGAGACCCAGTACTTC.

This chain links TRBV7-8 with TRBJ1-5; D is unresolved. CDR3 size: 15 residues. Trimming stripped 2 bases from V and 4 bases from J, with 12 bases between. The germline CDR1 and CDR2 sequences are SGHVS and FQNEAQ. CDR3 DNA sequence: TGTGCCAGCAGCTTACTGATAGGACCGAATCAGCCCCAGCATTTT. Its protein is CASSLLIGPNQPQHF.

This clone was picked up a small number of times. V gene TRBV6-6 combines with J gene TRBJ1-2, with D uncertain. Germline CDR1 MNHNY, CDR2 SVGAGI (reference sequence). The CDR3 is 12 residues long. V dropped 8 bases and J dropped 2 bases, with 9 bases sitting between them. This CDR3 is CASLTGNYGYTF. CDR3 nucleotides: TGTGCCAGCCTAACGGGCAACTATGGCTACACCTTC.

The rearrangement links TRBV10-3 to TRBJ1-5; D unresolved. Trimming left V 7 bases short and J 3 bases short, with 10 bases between. The CDR3 loop spans 13 amino acids. Looked up from germline, CDR1 is ENHRY and CDR2 is SYGVKD. This chain's CDR3 is CAITKGSNQPQHF. The CDR3 DNA reads TGTGCCATCACCAAGGGATCCAATCAGCCCCAGCATTTT.

This clone occurred a few times. The chain joins TRBV6-6 to TRBJ1-1; D is ambiguous. This CDR3 comprises 13 residues. Looked up from germline, CDR1 is MNHNY and CDR2 is SVGAGI (reference sequence). V lost 7 bases and J lost 0, with 9 bases in between. CDR3 sequence: CASKPTMNTEAFF. The CDR3 DNA follows: TGTGCCAGCAAACCAACCATGAACACTGAAGCTTTCTTT.

The chain is built from TRBV6-5 and TRBJ2-5; D is unresolved. Germline-derived CDR1 and CDR2 are MNHEY and SVGAGI. The CDR3 spans 14 residues. Trimming removed 6 bases from V and 2 bases from J, with 13 bases in between. CDR3 coding DNA: TGTGCCAGCAGGGTACAGAATTGGCAAGAGACCCAGTACTTC. Protein: CASRVQNWQETQYF.

This clone was counted only a few times. Relative to the germline gene, one junction end is altered; a read error may explain this. V usage is TRBV30 and J usage is TRBJ1-2; unclear D gene. The germline V gene encodes CDR1 GTSNPN and CDR2 SVGIG (reference sequence). The CDR3 runs to 8 residues. The DNA of the CDR3 is TGTGCCTGGAGCCGGGGAGCCTTC. Residues: CAWSRGAF.

This rearrangement joins TRBV5-1 to TRBJ2-1; D perhaps matches TRBD1 (6 bases). Trimming removed 0 bases at V and 1 base at J, with 8 bases between. The CDR3 has 15 residues. CDR1 is SGHRS and CDR2 is YFSETQ in the germline V gene. CDR3 nucleotides: TGCGCCAGCAGCTTGGACCAGGGGTCCTACAATGAGCAGTTCTTC. Its protein product is CASSLDQGSYNEQFF.

The rearrangement joins TRBV7-8 to TRBJ1-2; 9 nucleotides agree with TRBD1. Germline V gene lookup returns CDR1 SGHVS and CDR2 FQNEAQ. CDR3 length equals 15 residues. The V gene end was trimmed by 4 bases and the J gene end by 2 bases; junction bases not matched to a gene: 5. The CDR3 here is CASSYPDRGNYGYTF. In DNA, the CDR3 is TGTGCCAGCAGCTACCCGGACAGGGGCAACTATGGCTACACCTTC.

This chain uses TRBV5-1 with TRBJ2-2, with D uncertain. With 0 bases removed from V and 4 bases from J, the gap between germline ends came to 10 bases. Germline V CDR1 and CDR2: SGHRS, YFSETQ. The CDR3 consists of 15 residues. CDR3 sequence reads: CASSLASGPTGELFF. For the CDR3, the DNA is TGCGCCAGCAGCTTGGCGTCTGGGCCCACCGGGGAGCTGTTTTTT.

This clone showed up just once. The V gene is TRBV23-1, the J gene TRBJ2-7; D is unresolved. TRBV23-1 has ORF status, its function being uncertain. The V gene lost 0 bases and the J gene lost 4 bases, with 19 bases spanning the gap. The CDR3 has 17 amino acids. The CDR3 DNA sequence: TGCGCCAGCAGTCAATCGGAACAGCAACCCCAGGCATACGAGCAGTACTTC. Residues: CASSQSEQQPQAYEQYF.

J is TRBJ2-1 and V is TRBV30; D perhaps matches TRBD1 (6 bases). Germline lookup yields CDR1 GTSNPN and CDR2 SVGIG (reference sequence). The CDR3 consists of 14 residues. The V end was cut by 4 bases, the J end by 5 bases, with 15 bases between. In nucleotides, the CDR3 is TGTGCCTGGAAAACAGGGAGTGGAGACAATGAGCAGTTCTTC. This gives the protein CAWKTGSGDNEQFF.

The chain links TRBV5-1 to TRBJ1-1, with D unresolved. This CDR3 has 14 amino acids. Germline CDR1 and CDR2: SGHRS and YFSETQ. V was clipped by 0 bases and J by 1 base, with 7 bases between them. The chain's CDR3 is CASSLAGGNTEAFF. CDR3 bases: TGCGCCAGCAGCTTGGCCGGAGGGAACACTGAAGCTTTCTTT.

The rearrangement joins TRBV29-1 to TRBJ1-2; D is undetermined. Deletions cut 1 base from V and 3 bases from J, with 9 bases between. The CDR3 runs 13 residues. Germline V CDR1 and CDR2: SQVTM, ANQGSEA. The CDR3 here is CSVEAAEDYGYTF. The DNA of the CDR3 is TGCAGCGTTGAAGCGGCGGAAGACTATGGCTACACCTTC.

The rearrangement joins TRBV30 to TRBJ1-1, with D uncertain. Germline values: CDR1 GTSNPN, CDR2 SVGIG (reference sequence). The CDR3 length is 12 residues. Trimming removed 0 bases at V and 5 bases at J, with 7 bases between. The CDR3 here is CAWSVVGTEAFF. The CDR3 nucleotides are TGTGCCTGGAGTGTTGTGGGGACTGAAGCTTTCTTT.

In its sample, this clone was seen a few times. The J gene is TRBJ1-2, the V gene TRBV30; D is unresolved. CDR3 length: 14 amino acids. Trimming removed 3 bases at V and 5 bases at J, with 16 bases between. Looked up from germline, CDR1 is GTSNPN and CDR2 is SVGIG (reference sequence). The CDR3 sequence is CAWSQSIPVYGYTF. CDR3 nucleotide sequence: TGTGCCTGGAGCCAGAGTATTCCGGTGTATGGCTACACCTTC. Looking up the rest from reference TRBV30 and TRBJ1-2 gives the full variable domain: SQTIHQWPATLVQPVGSPLSLECTVEGTSNPNLYWYRQAAGRGLQLLFYSVGIGQISSEVPQNLSASRPQDRQFILSSKKLLLSDSGFYLCAWSQSIPVYGYTFGSGTRLTVV.

This chain uses TRBV25-1 with TRBJ1-2, with D possibly being TRBD1 (6 bases). Trimming took 3 bases from V and 6 from J, leaving 11 bases between them. CDR1 is MGHDK, CDR2 SYGVNS, per germline. This CDR3 contains 13 residues. This CDR3 is CASSEGGGDGYTF. The DNA of the CDR3 is TGTGCCAGCAGTGAGGGAGGGGGGGATGGCTACACCTTC.

The chain joins TRBV28 to TRBJ1-2; TRBD1 matches 7 bases. The CDR3 runs 15 residues. Germline assignment: CDR1 MDHEN and CDR2 SYDVKM. With 6 bases clipped from V and 4 bases from J, the junction kept 11 bases outside the gene matches. The CDR3 is CASRHTGTDLYGYTF. DNA for the CDR3: TGTGCCAGCAGACATACCGGGACAGACCTCTATGGCTACACCTTC.